This TCR beta chain stems from a study of blood T cell repertoires in COVID-19. The CDR3 totals 14 residues. CDR1 is LNHDA and CDR2 is SQIVND in the germline V gene (reference sequence). The J segment lost 10 bases and the V segment lost 1 base, leaving 5 bases of the junction unmatched. The repertoire was sequenced with immunoSEQ multiplex PCR; TCRdb's copy has only in-frame clones and lacks some. The sample has some 180,000 clones, around 81% seen once; the top ten hold approximately 12%. Sequencing was performed on peripheral blood. This receptor was obtained from a woman older than 75 with COVID-19, enrolled during active disease. This rearrangement joins TRBV19 to TRBJ1-5, with 9 nucleotides matching TRBD1. CDR3 sequence (DNA): TGTGCCAGTAGTATAGGGACAGGGGTGGCTCCCCAGCATTTT. This sequence encodes CASSIGTGVAPQHF.